The clone carrying this T cell receptor (beta chain) occurred many times. CDR3 size: 15 residues. Germline V gene sequence: CDR1 MNHNY, CDR2 SVGAGI (reference sequence). V was trimmed by 0 bases and J by 2 bases, leaving 10 bases between them. CDR3 and TCR beta VDJ profiling relied on genomic DNA as the template. One entry per CDR3 protein, called by TCRdb with MiXCR from the reads. The sample records 150,000 to 200,000 distinct CDR3 sequences, roughly 40% being singletons. This sample is drawn from a study of CD8+CD57+ T cells in acquired aplastic anemia. Specimen: sorted CD4+, CD8+, or CD8+CD57+ T cells (not recorded which) from PBMCs. V and J are TRBV6-6 and TRBJ1-2; D is undetermined. This clonotype originated in a human donor in good health. This CDR3 is CASSYSRAGNYGYTF. The DNA for the CDR3 is TGTGCCAGCAGTTACTCGAGGGCAGGCAACTATGGCTACACCTTC.